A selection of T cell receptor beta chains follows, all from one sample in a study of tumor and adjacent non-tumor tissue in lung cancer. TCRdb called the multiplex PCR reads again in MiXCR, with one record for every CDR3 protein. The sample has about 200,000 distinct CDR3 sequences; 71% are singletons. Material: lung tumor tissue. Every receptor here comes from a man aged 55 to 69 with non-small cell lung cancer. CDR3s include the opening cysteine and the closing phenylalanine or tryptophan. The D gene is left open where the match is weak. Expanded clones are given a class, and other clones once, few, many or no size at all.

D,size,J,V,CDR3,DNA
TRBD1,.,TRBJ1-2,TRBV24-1,CATSDRGQGLPLSYGYTF,TGTGCCACCAGTGATCGCGGACAGGGCCTTCCCTTAAGCTATGGTTACACCTTC
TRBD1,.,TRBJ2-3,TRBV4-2,CASGPQGTGSSTDTQYF,TGTGCCAGCGGCCCACAGGGGACAGGCTCTAGCACAGATACGCAATATTTT
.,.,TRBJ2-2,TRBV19,CASSDRVLVGWDTGELFF,TGTGCCAGTAGTGACCGGGTCCTTGTAGGATGGGACACCGGGGAGCTGTTTTTT
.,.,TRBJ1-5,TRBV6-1,CASSGDTYSNQPQHF,TGTGCCAGCAGTGGTGACACTTACAGCAATCAGCCCCAGCATTTT
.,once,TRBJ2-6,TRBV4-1,CASGRAGTGATVLTF,TGCGCCAGCGGCCGGGCAGGGACTGGGGCCACCGTCCTGACTTTC
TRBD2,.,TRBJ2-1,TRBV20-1,CTAVTGTSFSNEQFF,TGCACTGCTGTTACCGGGACTAGCTTTAGCAATGAGCAGTTCTTC
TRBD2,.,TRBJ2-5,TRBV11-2,CNSSSYLAGALRETQYF,TGTAACAGCAGCTCCTATCTAGCGGGAGCCCTTCGAGAGACCCAGTACTTC
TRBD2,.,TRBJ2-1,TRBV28,CASSWAGGGNEQFF,TGTGCCAGCAGTTGGGCGGGGGGGGGGAATGAGCAGTTCTTC
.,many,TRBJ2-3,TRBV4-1,CASSQDQGTYTDTQYF,TGCGCCAGCAGCCAAGATCAAGGTACTTACACAGATACGCAGTATTTT
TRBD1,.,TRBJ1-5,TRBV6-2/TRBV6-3,CASSIDRGGYGGKQPQHF,TGTGCCAGCAGTATAGACAGGGGGGGTTACGGGGGCAAACAGCCCCAGCATTTT
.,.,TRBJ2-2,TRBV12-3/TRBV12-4,CVSSPREELFF,TGTGTCAGCAGTCCCAGGGAAGAGCTGTTTTTT
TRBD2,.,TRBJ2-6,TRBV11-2,CAGSPTSGGATSANVLTF,TGTGCCGGCAGTCCAACTAGCGGGGGAGCCACTAGTGCCAACGTCCTGACTTTC
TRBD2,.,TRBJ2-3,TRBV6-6,CASGFGGRALTDMQYF,TGTGCCAGCGGTTTCGGAGGGAGGGCATTGACAGATATGCAGTATTTT
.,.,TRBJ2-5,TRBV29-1,CSGYQESQYF,TGCAGTGGGTACCAAGAGTCCCAGTACTTC
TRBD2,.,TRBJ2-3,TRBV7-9,CASSDSGTSYTQYF,TGTGCCAGCAGCGATTCCGGGACTAGTTATACGCAGTATTTT
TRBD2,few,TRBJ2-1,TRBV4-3,CASSHLAGVRDNEQFF,TGCGCCAGCAGCCACTTAGCGGGAGTACGCGACAATGAGCAGTTCTTC
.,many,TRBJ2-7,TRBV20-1,CSAGPLDRSEQYF,TGCAGTGCTGGGCCGCTGGATAGGAGCGAGCAGTACTTC
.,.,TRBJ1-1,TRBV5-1,CASSLGLGVVTEAFF,TGCGCCAGCAGCTTGGGTCTGGGGGTGGTAACTGAAGCTTTCTTT
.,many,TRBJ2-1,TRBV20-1,CSARVSGQFYNEQFF,TGCAGTGCTAGAGTTTCGGGACAATTTTACAATGAGCAGTTCTTC
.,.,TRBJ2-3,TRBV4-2,CASSLLDTPGFTDTQYF,TGTGCCAGTAGCCTCCTGGACACCCCGGGGTTTACAGATACGCAGTATTTT
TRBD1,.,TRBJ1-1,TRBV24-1,CATSDPGQGNTEAFF,TGTGCCACCAGTGACCCAGGACAGGGGAACACTGAAGCTTTCTTT
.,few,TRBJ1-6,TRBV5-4,CASSLDAGAGSPLHF,TGTGCCAGCAGCTTGGATGCAGGCGCAGGATCACCCCTCCACTTT
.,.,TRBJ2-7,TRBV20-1,CSARSAGGERDYEQYF,TGCAGTGCTAGATCCGCCGGGGGCGAGCGGGACTACGAGCAGTACTTC
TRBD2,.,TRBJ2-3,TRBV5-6,CASSARLAGFTDTQYF,TGTGCCAGCAGCGCCCGACTAGCGGGCTTTACAGATACGCAGTATTTT
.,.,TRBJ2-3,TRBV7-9,CANSLDLAGRTDTQYF,TGTGCCAACAGCTTAGATCTGGCGGGGAGGACAGATACGCAGTATTTT